The rows below give T cell receptor beta chains drawn from one sample of a study of OX40 agonist ivuxolimab in advanced cancers. The protocol was immunoSEQ multiplex PCR, while the TCRdb copy is restricted to in-frame clones and leaves out a portion. The sample includes about 18,000 clones, approximately 84% of them seen just once. The specimen comprised CD4+ or CD8+ T cells sorted from blood, sampled in a trial of the OX40 agonist ivuxolimab. The receptors come from an adult with an advanced solid tumor such as melanoma, head and neck, liver or kidney cancer. Each CDR3 is given with its conserved first and last residue. Only some rows state a clone size, as once, few, many or a class for expanded clones.

V,size,CDR3
TRBV11-1,few,CASSPGTPYEQYF
TRBV27,-,CASSLPGSYNEQFF
TRBV4-3,-,CASSPGTSTEAFF
TRBV29-1,-,CADRETDTQYF
TRBV6-1,-,CASSELLSAYNSPLHF
TRBV10-3,-,CAISSLYGEQFF
TRBV28,-,CASSALASGANVLTF
TRBV9,-,CASSVTSNPASYGYTF
TRBV4-3,medium-sized,CASSQDRTGTLSEQYF
TRBV2,once,CASRVTYSNQPQHF
TRBV19,-,CASSAAPRSTYEQYF
TRBV5-3,-,CARSLLTGLFWAFF
TRBV7-2,-,CASRPSSLAGGNTDTQYF
TRBV28,once,CASRYLGGSSYNEQFF
TRBV6-1,-,CASSKWEREQYF
TRBV12-5,-,CASGLLQFTGTDTQYF
TRBV2,-,CASSEVGNEKLFF
TRBV7-3,-,CASSLSLTGELFF
TRBV27,-,CASSLGEGIVEAFF
TRBV28,-,CASRSPSLGNEQFF